These 21 T cell receptor beta chains came from one sample sequenced in a study of T cell repertoires in cytomegalovirus infection. TCRdb re-called the reads with MiXCR, one entry per CDR3 protein. Seen here are some 110,000 distinct CDR3 sequences, roughly a tenth observed once, and the top ten hold 31%. Their antigen targets remain unknown. The specimen sequenced was PBMCs, sequenced either directly or after in vitro stimulation (not recorded which). Source of these receptors: a human donor in good health (CMV status not recorded). Some clones in this sample may be carry-over from other donors' samples.

This clonotype appeared a few times. The V gene is TRBV2, the J gene TRBJ2-7; maybe TRBD2 (5 bases). In germline, CDR1 is SNHLY, CDR2 FYNNEI. The CDR3 loop spans 14 amino acids. The V end lost 7 bases, the J end lost 7 bases, and 20 bases lay between the germline ends. In DNA form, the CDR3 reads TGTGCCAGCACTAAGGACTCCGCCCCATGGGAGCAGTACTTC. This sequence encodes CASTKDSAPWEQYF.

This clonotype was seen repeatedly, ten times or more. The chain couples TRBV7-2 to TRBJ2-6, with D uncertain. Trimming left V 1 base short and J 0 bases short, with 4 bases between. Germline CDR1 SGHTA, CDR2 FQGNSA. The CDR3 contains 15 residues. In nucleotides, the CDR3 is TGTGCCAGCAGCTTAGAGATCTCTGGGGCCAACGTCCTGACTTTC. This gives the protein CASSLEISGANVLTF.

The table lists this clonotype with a few counts. This chain links TRBV20-1 with TRBJ1-3; 10 bases align to TRBD1. The CDR3 sequence is 16 residues long. J gave up 1 base and V 2 bases, and 5 bases lay outside the gene matches. Per germline, CDR1 DFQATT and CDR2 SNEGSKA (reference sequence). For the CDR3, the DNA is TGCAGTGCTAGACCCCCGGGACAGGGGTCTGGAAACACCATATATTTT. Translating gives CSARPPGQGSGNTIYF.

The V gene is TRBV6-8, the J gene TRBJ2-2, with 11 bases matching TRBD2. This CDR3 is 15 amino acids long. Germline CDR1 and CDR2: MNHGY and SAAAGT. V lost 6 bases and J lost 4; bases outside the gene matches: 4. CDR3 nucleotide sequence: TGTGCCAGCAGCCCCACTAGCGGGAGCACCGGGGAGCTGTTTTTT. Translation gives CASSPTSGSTGELFF.

This clonotype appeared many times. V and J are TRBV14 and TRBJ1-6; the D is unclear. Trimming shortened V by 2 bases and J by 6 bases, and 14 bases separated the two germline ends. This CDR3 comprises 16 residues. Germline lookup yields CDR1 SGHDN and CDR2 FVKESK. The CDR3 DNA is TGTGCCAGCAGCCAAATCTTAGGACGGACTAATTCACCCCTCCACTTT. Encoded protein: CASSQILGRTNSPLHF.

The V gene is TRBV20-1, the J gene TRBJ2-3; 9 bases agree with TRBD2. This CDR3 has 14 residues. Germline V gene sequence: CDR1 DFQATT, CDR2 SNEGSKA (reference sequence). J gave up 4 bases and V 6 bases, and 8 bases lay outside the gene matches. The CDR3 is CSAVAAGGADTQYF. In nucleotides, the CDR3 is TGCAGTGCCGTTGCAGCGGGAGGTGCAGATACGCAGTATTTT.

This clonotype has a count of ten or more. The chain recombines TRBV4-1 with TRBJ2-2; 13 bases match TRBD2. The germline V gene has CDR1 MGHRA and CDR2 YSYEKL. V gave up 2 bases and J gave up 6 bases; unmatched junction bases: 6. The CDR3 covers 17 residues. The DNA of the CDR3 is TGCGCCAGCAGCCAACCAACTAGCGGGAGGGCTGCCGGGGAGCTGTTTTTT. It specifies CASSQPTSGRAAGELFF.

The chain recombines TRBV12-3 or TRBV12-4 with TRBJ2-7, with D possibly matching TRBD1 (6 bases). The CDR3 contains 13 residues. With 2 bases removed from V and 6 bases from J, the gap between germline ends came to 11 bases. CDR3 protein: CASSLSRGSEQYV. CDR3 coding DNA: TGTGCCAGCAGTTTAAGCAGGGGTAGCGAGCAGTACGTC.

The rearrangement uses TRBV7-2 and TRBJ1-6, with no clear D. V was shortened by 1 base and J by 2 bases, with 3 bases between the two germline ends. Germline loops: CDR1 SGHTA, CDR2 FQGNSA. The CDR3 length is 14 residues. CDR3 in DNA: TGTGCCAGCAGCTTAGTAACCTATAATTCACCCCTCCACTTT. Translating gives CASSLVTYNSPLHF.

This clonotype was detected ten times or more. The V and J genes are TRBV7-3 and TRBJ1-1; 7 bases are a match to TRBD1. CDR3 size: 13 residues. Germline trimming cut 5 bases from V and 4 bases from J; bases unmatched to any gene: 4. The germline gives CDR1 SGHTA, CDR2 FQGTGA. The CDR3 sequence: CASSGQEFTEAFF. In nucleotides, the CDR3 is TGTGCCAGCAGCGGACAGGAATTCACTGAAGCTTTCTTT.

The CDR3 DNA follows: TGTGCCAGTAGCCAATACGGGACAGGGGCCTACGAGCAGTACGTC. Protein product: CASSQYGTGAYEQYV. V is TRBV19 and J is TRBJ2-7, with TRBD1 identical over 10 bases. V dropped 6 bases and J dropped 2; count of bases not matched to a gene: 7. The germline gives CDR1 LNHDA, CDR2 SQIVND (reference sequence). CDR3 length equals 15 residues.

The chain joins TRBV6-1 to TRBJ2-7, with TRBD2 matching over 8 bases. This CDR3 region has 13 residues. CDR1 MNHNS and CDR2 SASEGT come from the germline V gene. V was pared by 6 bases and J by 5 bases, with 6 bases of the junction left unmatched. The CDR3 here is CASSPGGVDEQYV. The CDR3 DNA follows: TGTGCCAGCAGCCCCGGGGGGGTCGACGAGCAGTACGTC.

The gene calls are TRBV19 and TRBJ2-5, with D perhaps TRBD2 (6 bases). This CDR3 spans 14 amino acids. CDR1 is LNHDA and CDR2 is SQIVND in the germline V gene (reference sequence). Trimming shortened V by 3 bases and J by 1 base, and 9 bases separated the two germline ends. This CDR3 is CASSMSSGQETQYF. CDR3 nucleotides: TGTGCCAGTAGTATGAGTAGCGGCCAAGAGACCCAGTACTTC.

This clonotype was recorded at least ten times. The rearrangement uses TRBV13 and TRBJ2-3; TRBD2 agrees at 9 bases. With 0 bases clipped from V and 4 bases from J, the junction kept 8 bases outside the gene matches. Per the germline V gene, CDR1 is PRHDT and CDR2 is FYEKMQ (reference sequence). There are 17 residues in the CDR3. Here the CDR3 DNA reads TGTGCCAGCAGCTTAGGGGTTAGCGGGAGACGTCCAGATACGCAGTATTTT. This sequence encodes CASSLGVSGRRPDTQYF.

This clonotype was detected ten times or more. The rearrangement uses TRBV7-2 and TRBJ1-5; a possible D gene is TRBD1 (6 bases). The CDR3 runs to 15 residues. Germline-derived CDR1 and CDR2 are SGHTA and FQGNSA. Trimming shortened V by 5 bases and J by 2 bases, and 13 bases separated the two germline ends. The CDR3 here is CASSHRVGGNQPQHF. The CDR3 bases are TGTGCCAGCAGCCACAGGGTGGGCGGCAATCAGCCCCAGCATTTT.

The V call is TRBV19, the J call TRBJ2-3, with a possible D match to TRBD2 (5 bases). V lost 4 bases, J lost 6 bases, and 5 bases lay in between. CDR1 LNHDA and CDR2 SQIVND come from the germline V gene (reference sequence). This CDR3 is built from 11 residues. The CDR3 loop reads CASSRGDTQYF. Written as DNA, the CDR3 is TGTGCCAGTAGTAGAGGGGATACGCAGTATTTT.

This clonotype was observed many times. V is TRBV19 and J is TRBJ1-5; unclear D gene. The CDR3 loop spans 15 amino acids. Germline assignment: CDR1 LNHDA and CDR2 SQIVND (reference sequence). Trimming shortened V by 3 bases and J by 0 bases, and 9 bases separated the two germline ends. Here the CDR3 reads CASSISHASNQPQHF. In DNA, the CDR3 is TGTGCCAGTAGTATTAGTCACGCTAGCAATCAGCCCCAGCATTTT.

This clonotype was seen only a few times. The chain carries TRBV28 and TRBJ1-6; 10 bases are shared with TRBD1. V trimming: 6 bases; J trimming: 4 bases; junction bases outside the gene matches: 15. The CDR3 runs 19 residues. The germline V gene encodes CDR1 MDHEN and CDR2 SYDVKM. CDR3 protein: CASRSLTGQGPLYNSPLHF. As DNA, the CDR3 is TGTGCCAGCAGGAGTCTAACGGGACAGGGGCCACTTTATAATTCACCCCTCCACTTT.

V gene TRBV20-1 combines with J gene TRBJ1-3; D remains unclear. V dropped 6 bases and J dropped 2 bases, with 11 bases sitting between them. In germline, CDR1 is DFQATT, CDR2 SNEGSKA (reference sequence). The CDR3 is made up of 13 amino acids. The CDR3 coding sequence is TGCAGTGCCCACAAAGGGCCTGGAAACACCATATATTTT. As protein: CSAHKGPGNTIYF.

Ten or more counts support this clonotype. V and J are TRBV7-2 and TRBJ1-2; tentative D call: TRBD1 (6 bases). The CDR3 is 13 amino acids. CDR1 SGHTA and CDR2 FQGNSA come from the germline V gene. Trimming stripped 1 base from V and 6 bases from J, with 9 bases between. The CDR3, as DNA: TGTGCCAGCAGCTTAGTTGGGGGCAATGGCTACACCTTC. Translated, it gives CASSLVGGNGYTF.

V gene TRBV28 combines with J gene TRBJ2-7, with 7 bases aligning to TRBD1. Germline CDR1 reads MDHEN; CDR2 reads SYDVKM. The junction had 8 bases not matched to a gene; V was cut back by 6 bases and J by 3 bases. The CDR3 extends over 14 amino acids. CDR3 coding DNA: TGTGCCAGCAGCCCCAGGACAGGATACTACGAGCAGTACTTC. Its translation is CASSPRTGYYEQYF. Full variable domain (missing parts from reference TRBV28 and TRBJ2-7): DVKVTQSSRYLVKRTGEKVFLECVQDMDHENMFWYRQDPGLGLRLIYFSYDVKMKEKGDIPEGYSVSREKKERFSLILESASTNQTSMYLCASSPRTGYYEQYFGPGTRLTVT.